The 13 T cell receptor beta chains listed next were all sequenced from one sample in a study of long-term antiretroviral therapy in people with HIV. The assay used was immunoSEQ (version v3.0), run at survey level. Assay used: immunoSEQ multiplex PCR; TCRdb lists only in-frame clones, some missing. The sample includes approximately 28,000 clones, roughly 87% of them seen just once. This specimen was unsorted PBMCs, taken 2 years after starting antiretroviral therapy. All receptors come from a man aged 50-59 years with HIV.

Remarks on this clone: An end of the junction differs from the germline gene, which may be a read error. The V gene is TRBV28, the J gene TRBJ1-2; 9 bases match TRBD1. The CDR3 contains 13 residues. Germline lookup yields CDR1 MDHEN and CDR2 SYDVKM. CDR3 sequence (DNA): TGTGCCAGCAGGTTATACAGGGGGCTCGGCTACACCTTC. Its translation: CASRLYRGLGYTF.

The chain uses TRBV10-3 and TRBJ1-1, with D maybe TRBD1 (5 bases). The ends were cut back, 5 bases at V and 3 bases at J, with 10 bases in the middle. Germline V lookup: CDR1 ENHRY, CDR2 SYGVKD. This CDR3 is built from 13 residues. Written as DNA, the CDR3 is TGTGCCATCAGTCAGGGTACCGACACTGAAGCTTTCTTT. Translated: CAISQGTDTEAFF.

The CDR3, as DNA: TGCGCCAGCAGCCAAGACAGGAACACTGAAGCTTTCTTT. This translates into CASSQDRNTEAFF. V is TRBV4-1 and J is TRBJ1-1, with D uncertain. The CDR3 totals 13 residues. Trimming stripped 0 bases from V and 1 base from J, with 3 bases between. Germline V gene data show CDR1 as MGHRA and CDR2 as YSYEKL.

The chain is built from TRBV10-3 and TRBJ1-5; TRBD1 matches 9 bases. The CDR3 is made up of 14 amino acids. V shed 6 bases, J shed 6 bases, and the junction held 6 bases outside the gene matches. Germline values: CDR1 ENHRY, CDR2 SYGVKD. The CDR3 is CAISGTGRGQPQHF. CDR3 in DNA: TGTGCCATCAGCGGGACAGGGCGAGGTCAGCCCCAGCATTTT.

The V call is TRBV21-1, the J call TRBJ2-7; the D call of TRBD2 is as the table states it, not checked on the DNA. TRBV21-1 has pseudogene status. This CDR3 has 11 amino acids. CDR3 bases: TGTGCCAGCAGCACCCTCTCCGAGCAGTACTTC. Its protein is CASSTLSEQYF.

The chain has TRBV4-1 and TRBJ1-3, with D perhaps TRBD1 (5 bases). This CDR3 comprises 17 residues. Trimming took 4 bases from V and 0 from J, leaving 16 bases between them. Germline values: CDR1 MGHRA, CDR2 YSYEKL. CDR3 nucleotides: TGCGCCAGCAGCCCTAGCGGGGGGTCTAGCTCTGGAAACACCATATATTTT. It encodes CASSPSGGSSSGNTIYF.

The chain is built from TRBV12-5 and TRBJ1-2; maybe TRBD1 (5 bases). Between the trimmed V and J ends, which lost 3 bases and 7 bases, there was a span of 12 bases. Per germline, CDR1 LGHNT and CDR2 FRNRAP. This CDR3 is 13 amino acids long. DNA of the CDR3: TGTGCTAGTGGTTTACGGGGCTTTAGTGGCTACACCTTC. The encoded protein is CASGLRGFSGYTF.

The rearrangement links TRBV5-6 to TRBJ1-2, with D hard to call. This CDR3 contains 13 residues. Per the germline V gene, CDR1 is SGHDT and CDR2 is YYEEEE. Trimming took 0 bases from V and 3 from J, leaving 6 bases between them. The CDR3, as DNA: TGTGCCAGCAGCTTGGGGGTCGACTATGGCTACACCTTC. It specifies CASSLGVDYGYTF.

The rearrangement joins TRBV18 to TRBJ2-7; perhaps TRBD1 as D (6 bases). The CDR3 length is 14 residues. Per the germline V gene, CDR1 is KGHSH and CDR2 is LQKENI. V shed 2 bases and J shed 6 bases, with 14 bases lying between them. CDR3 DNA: TGTGCCAGCTCACCAGGGGGCGGCTTTGTCGAGCAGTACTTC. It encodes CASSPGGGFVEQYF.

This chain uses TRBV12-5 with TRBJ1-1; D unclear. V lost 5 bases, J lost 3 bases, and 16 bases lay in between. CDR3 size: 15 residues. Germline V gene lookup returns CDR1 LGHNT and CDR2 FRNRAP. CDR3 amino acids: CASGPVSFGDTEAFF. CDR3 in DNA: TGTGCTAGTGGTCCCGTCTCCTTTGGAGACACTGAAGCTTTCTTT.

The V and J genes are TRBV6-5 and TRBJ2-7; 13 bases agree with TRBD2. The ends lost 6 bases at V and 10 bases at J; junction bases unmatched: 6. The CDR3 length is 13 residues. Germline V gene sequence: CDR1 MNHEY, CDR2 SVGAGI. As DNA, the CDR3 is TGTGCCAGCAGCAGTCCGGGACTAGCGGGACAGTACTTC. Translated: CASSSPGLAGQYF.

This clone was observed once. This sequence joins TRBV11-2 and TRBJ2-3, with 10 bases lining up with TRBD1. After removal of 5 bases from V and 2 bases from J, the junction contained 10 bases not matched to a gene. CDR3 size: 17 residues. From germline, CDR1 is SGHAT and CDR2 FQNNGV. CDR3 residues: CASSLRLGQGITDTQYF. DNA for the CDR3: TGTGCCAGCAGCCTAAGACTGGGACAGGGGATCACAGATACGCAGTATTTT. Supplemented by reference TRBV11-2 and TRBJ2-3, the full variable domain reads EAGVAQSPRYKIIEKRQSVAFWCNPISGHATLYWYQQILGQGPKLLIQFQNNGVVDDSQLPKDRFSAERLKGVDSTLKIQPAKLEDSAVYLCASSLRLGQGITDTQYFGPGTRLTVL.

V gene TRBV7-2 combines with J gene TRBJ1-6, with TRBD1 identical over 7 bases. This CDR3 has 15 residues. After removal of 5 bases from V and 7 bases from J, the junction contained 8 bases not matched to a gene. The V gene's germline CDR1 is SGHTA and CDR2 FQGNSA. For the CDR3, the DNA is TGTGCCAGCAGCCCACAGGGGTTACGGAATTCACCCCTCCACTTT. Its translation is CASSPQGLRNSPLHF.